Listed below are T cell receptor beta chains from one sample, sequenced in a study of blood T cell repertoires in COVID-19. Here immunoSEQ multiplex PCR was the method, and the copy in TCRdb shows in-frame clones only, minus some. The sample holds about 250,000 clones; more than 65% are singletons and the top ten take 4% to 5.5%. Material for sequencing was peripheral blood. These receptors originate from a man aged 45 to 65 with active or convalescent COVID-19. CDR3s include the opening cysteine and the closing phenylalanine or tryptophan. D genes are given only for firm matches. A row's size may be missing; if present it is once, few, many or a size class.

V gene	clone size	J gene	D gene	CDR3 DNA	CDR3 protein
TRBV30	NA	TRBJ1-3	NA	TGTGCCTGGAGTGTCGGGATACCTGGAAACACCATATATTTT	CAWSVGIPGNTIYF
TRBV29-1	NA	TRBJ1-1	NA	TGCAGCGTTTGGAACAGGAACACTGAAGCTTTCTTT	CSVWNRNTEAFF
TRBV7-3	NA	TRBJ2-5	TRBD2	TGTGCCAGCAGCACGACTAGCGGCCAAACGGAGACCCAGTACTTC	CASSTTSGQTETQYF
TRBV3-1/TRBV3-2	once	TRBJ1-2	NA	TGTGCCAGCAGCCAACGAGGGCCTAACTATGGCTACACCTTC	CASSQRGPNYGYTF
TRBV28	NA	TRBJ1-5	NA	TGTGCCAGCAGTCCCGCGGGGGGTCAGCCCCAGCATTTT	CASSPAGGQPQHF
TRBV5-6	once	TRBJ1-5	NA	TGTGCCAGCAGCGGGGGAGGTACACGCAATCAGCCCCAGCATTTT	CASSGGGTRNQPQHF
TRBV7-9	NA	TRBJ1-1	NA	TGTGCCAGCAGCTTAGCTCGGGTTGAAGCTTTCTTT	CASSLARVEAFF
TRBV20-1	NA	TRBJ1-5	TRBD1	TGCAGTGCTAGTCGGGTGACAGGGGAGAGTCAGCCCCAGCATTTT	CSASRVTGESQPQHF
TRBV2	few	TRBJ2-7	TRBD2	TGTGCCAGCAGTGGGGGAGGGCACGAGCAGTACTTC	CASSGGGHEQYF
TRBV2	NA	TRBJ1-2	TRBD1	TGTGCCAGCACAGGGGACAGCACCTATGGCTACACCTTC	CASTGDSTYGYTF
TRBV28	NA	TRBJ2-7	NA	TGTGCCAGCAGTACAGCTTACGAGCAGTACTTC	CASSTAYEQYF
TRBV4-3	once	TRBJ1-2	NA	TGCGCCAGCAGCCAAGATTGGAGAGACTTCTATGGCTACACCTTC	CASSQDWRDFYGYTF
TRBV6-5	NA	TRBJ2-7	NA	TGTGCCAGCAGTTACTCCTGGGAGCCCGCCCTTGGGGAGCAGTACTTC	CASSYSWEPALGEQYF
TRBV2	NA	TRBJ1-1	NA	TGTGCCAGCAGCCACGGGGGGGGCAGGATGAACACTGAAGCTTTCTTT	CASSHGGGRMNTEAFF
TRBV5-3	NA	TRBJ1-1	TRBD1	TGTGCCAGAAGCTTACTCCGGGACAGCATGAACACTGAAGCTTTCTTT	CARSLLRDSMNTEAFF
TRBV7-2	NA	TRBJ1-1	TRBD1	TGTGCCAGCAGCCTCGGACAGGTAGGGGATGAAGCTTTCTTT	CASSLGQVGDEAFF
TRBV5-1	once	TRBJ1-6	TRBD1	TGCGCCAGCAGCTTATGGGACAGGGGTTCACCCCTCCACTTT	CASSLWDRGSPLHF
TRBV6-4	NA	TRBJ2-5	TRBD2	TGTGCCAGCACGGCGGGACTAGCGGGGCGAGAGACCCAGTACTTC	CASTAGLAGRETQYF
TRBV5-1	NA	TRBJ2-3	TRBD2	TGCGCCAGCCGGGCGGGGGGGTCCTCAGATACGCAGTATTTT	CASRAGGSSDTQYF
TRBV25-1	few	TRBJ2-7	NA	TGTGCCAGCAGTGAATTAGGCCCGGGACACCTAAACTACGAGCAGTACTTC	CASSELGPGHLNYEQYF
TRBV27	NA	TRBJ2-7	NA	TGTGCCACGGGCTCCCTTGGGGCTTCCTACGAGCAGTACTTC	CATGSLGASYEQYF
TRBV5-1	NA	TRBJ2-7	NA	TGCGCCAGCAGCTTAGGAGGACAGCCTTTCTCCTACGAGCAGTACTTC	CASSLGGQPFSYEQYF
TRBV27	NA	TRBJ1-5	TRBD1	TGTGCCAGCAGTAACAGGGGTCAGCCCCAGCATTTT	CASSNRGQPQHF
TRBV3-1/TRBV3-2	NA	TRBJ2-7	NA	TGTGCCAGCAGCAGACAAGTGAACCTCCAGGCAATGTACTTC	CASSRQVNLQAMYF
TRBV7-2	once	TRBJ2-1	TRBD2	TGTGCCAGCAGCTTAGACTGGGGGGGGATATCCTACAATGAGCAGTTCTTC	CASSLDWGGISYNEQFF
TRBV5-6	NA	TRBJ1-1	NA	TGTGCCAGCAGCCCGAACAGGGTACGGGGCACTGAAGCTTTCTTT	CASSPNRVRGTEAFF
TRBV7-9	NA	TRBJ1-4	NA	TGTGCCAGCAGCTCCACTCTTGGACTCTCGGCAACTAATGAAAAACTGTTTTTT	CASSSTLGLSATNEKLFF
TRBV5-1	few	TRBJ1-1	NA	TGCGCCAGCAGCTTGGGGCAGGGTGCTGAAGCTTTCTTT	CASSLGQGAEAFF
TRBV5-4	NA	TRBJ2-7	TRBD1	TGTGCCAGCAGCCTACCGGGACAGGGATTCTACGAGCAGTACTTC	CASSLPGQGFYEQYF
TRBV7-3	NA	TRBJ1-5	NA	TGTGCCAGCAGCGTCACAGGCAATCAGCCCCAGCATTTT	CASSVTGNQPQHF
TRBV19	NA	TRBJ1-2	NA	TGTGCCAGTAGTTTCGGACAGATCGGCTACACCTTC	CASSFGQIGYTF
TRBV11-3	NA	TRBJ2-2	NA	TGTGCCAGCAGCCCGGGGATGAACACCGGGGAGCTGTTTTTT	CASSPGMNTGELFF
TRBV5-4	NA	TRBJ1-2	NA	TGTGCCAGCAGCTTGGTGAGCTATGGCTACACCTTC	CASSLVSYGYTF
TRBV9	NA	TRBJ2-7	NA	TGTGCCAGCAGCGTAGGCAGGGGTACCTACGAGCAGTACTTC	CASSVGRGTYEQYF
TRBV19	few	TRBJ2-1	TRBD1	TGTGCCAGTAGGAAGGGGGCCGGCTACAATGAGCAGTTCTTC	CASRKGAGYNEQFF
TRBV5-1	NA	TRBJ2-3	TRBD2	TGCGCCAGCAGCTCCCGGACTAGCGGCACAGATACGCAGTATTTT	CASSSRTSGTDTQYF
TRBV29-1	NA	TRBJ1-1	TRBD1	TGCAGCGTGACAGGGGGCAACACTGAAGCTTTCTTT	CSVTGGNTEAFF
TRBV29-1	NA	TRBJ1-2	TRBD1	TGCAGCGCTGAAGGGGACAGAACTCCCACCGGCTACACCTTC	CSAEGDRTPTGYTF
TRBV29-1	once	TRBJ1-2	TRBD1	TGCAGCGTTCTGGTCTGGGGACAGGGGGCAGGCTACACCTTC	CSVLVWGQGAGYTF
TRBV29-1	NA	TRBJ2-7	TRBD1	TGCAGCGCCCGTGGAAGACAGGGCTACGAGCAGTACTTC	CSARGRQGYEQYF
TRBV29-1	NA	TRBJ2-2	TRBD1	TGCAGCGTAGACAGGGGTCCCAACACCGGGGAGCTGTTTTTT	CSVDRGPNTGELFF
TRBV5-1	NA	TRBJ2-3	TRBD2	TGCGCCAGCAGCTTGGGGCTAGCGGCCACAGATACGCAGTATTTT	CASSLGLAATDTQYF
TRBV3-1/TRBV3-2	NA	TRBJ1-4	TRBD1	TGTGCCAGCAGCTTCCGGACAGGGGATAATGAAAAACTGTTTTTT	CASSFRTGDNEKLFF
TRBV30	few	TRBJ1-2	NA	TGTGCCTGTCGAAGGGGAGGCTACACCTTC	CACRRGGYTF
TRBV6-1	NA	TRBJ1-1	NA	TGTGCCAGCAGTGAGCGGGCGGGCCTGACTTTCTTT	CASSERAGLTFF
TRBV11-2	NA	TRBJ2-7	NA	TGTGCCAGCAGCTTAGATCGGGACAACGAGCAGTACTTC	CASSLDRDNEQYF
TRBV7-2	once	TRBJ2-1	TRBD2	TGTGCCAGCAGCGCCCTAGCGGGGGGGCCTTACAATGAGCAGTTCTTC	CASSALAGGPYNEQFF
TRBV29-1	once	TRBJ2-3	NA	TGCAGCGTTCTAGGCACAGATACGCAGTATTTT	CSVLGTDTQYF
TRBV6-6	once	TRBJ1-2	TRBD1	TGTGCCAGCAGTTCAAATCGACAGGGTGCCGGTGATGGCTACACCTTC	CASSSNRQGAGDGYTF
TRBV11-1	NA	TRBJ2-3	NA	TGTGCCACCCGCGGGAACGGGCGGACCACAGATACGCAGTATTTT	CATRGNGRTTDTQYF
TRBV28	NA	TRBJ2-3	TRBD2	TGTGCCAGCAGTTCCAGCCGGGGAGCGGGATGGCGTGATACGCAGTATTTT	CASSSSRGAGWRDTQYF
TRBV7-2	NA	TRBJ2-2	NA	TGTGCCAGCAGCCCGGACAGAACGCCCACCGGGGAGCTGTTTTTT	CASSPDRTPTGELFF